The sequence of this T cell receptor (beta chain) was determined in a study of shared clonotypes between healthy human individuals. Researchers ran the assay at a deep level. Profiling relied on immunoSEQ multiplex PCR, and the TCRdb table lists in-frame clones only, not all of them. The sample contains a few million clones, just under 95% of which appear only once. With regard to this clone: The junction differs from germline at one of its ends, possibly a read error.

This CDR3 spans 10 amino acids. Germline loops: CDR1 SGDLS, CDR2 YYNGEE. This sequence joins TRBV9 and TRBJ2-1; no firm D call. The clonotype comes from a man in his late teens or twenties in good health. Some clones in this sample may be carry-over from other donors' samples. The sequencing sample was made of naive CD4+ T cells from PBMCs. Subset in this sample: CD45RA+ positively selected. CDR3 amino acids: CASSVVPGIF. The CDR3 coding sequence is TGTGCCAGCAGCGTAGTGCCTGGGATCTTC. Supplemented by reference TRBV9 and TRBJ2-1, the full variable domain reads DSGVTQTPKHLITATGQRVTLRCSPRSGDLSVYWYQQSLDQGLQFLIQYYNGEERAKGNILERFSAQQFPDLHSELNLSSLELGDSALYFCASSVVPGIFGPGTRLTVL.